These 20 T cell receptor beta chains were all obtained from the same sample, sequenced in a study of T cell responses to AZD1222 COVID-19 vaccine. Assay used: immunoSEQ multiplex PCR; TCRdb lists only in-frame clones, some missing. The sample shows about 140,000 clones, 70% to 90% of them seen only once. The sequencing used peripheral blood, collected on day 0 of AZD1222 vaccination. The receptors were gathered from an adult in good health.

This chain uses TRBV19 with TRBJ2-3; D uncertain. The ends were cut back, 6 bases at V and 0 bases at J, with 7 bases in the middle. Germline V gives CDR1 LNHDA, CDR2 SQIVND (reference sequence). This CDR3 has 13 residues. The CDR3 nucleotides read TGTGCCAGTAGGGGGATTAGCACAGATACGCAGTATTTT. Translation: CASRGISTDTQYF.

V and J are TRBV7-9 and TRBJ2-3, with D hard to call. Trimming took off 6 bases at V and 0 bases at J, with 13 bases between the two ends. This CDR3 region has 15 residues. Germline V lookup: CDR1 SEHNR, CDR2 FQNEAQ (reference sequence). The CDR3 DNA reads TGTGCCAGCAGACCAGTTCGCGGAAGCACAGATACGCAGTATTTT. This encodes CASRPVRGSTDTQYF.

The chain has TRBV19 and TRBJ1-1, with D possibly TRBD1 on 5 matching bases. Germline CDR1 reads LNHDA; CDR2 reads SQIVND (reference sequence). V lost 3 bases to trimming and J lost 5 bases, with 10 bases between them. There are 13 residues in the CDR3. This CDR3 reads CASSILGETEAFF. CDR3 DNA: TGTGCCAGTAGTATCTTAGGGGAGACTGAAGCTTTCTTT.

CDR3 nucleotide sequence: TGCGCCAGCACGACAGGGGTGCGGAACGAGCAGTACTTC. It translates to CASTTGVRNEQYF. J is TRBJ2-7 and V is TRBV23-1; the match to TRBD1 covers 8 bases. TRBV23-1 is annotated as an ORF whose role is uncertain. Trimming took 7 bases from V and 5 from J; bases not matched to a gene: 7. The CDR3 is made up of 13 amino acids.

The V gene is TRBV24-1, the J gene TRBJ2-3, with 12 positions matching TRBD2. This CDR3 has 15 residues. Germline V gene data show CDR1 as KGHDR and CDR2 as SFDVKD. The junction had 4 bases not matched to a gene; V was cut back by 4 bases and J by 6 bases. The CDR3 sequence is CATSDPGTSGDTQYF. CDR3 in DNA: TGTGCCACCAGTGACCCAGGGACTAGCGGGGATACGCAGTATTTT.

The chain has TRBV24-1 and TRBJ1-6; 10 bases are shared with TRBD1. Germline trimming cut 4 bases from V and 7 bases from J; bases unmatched to any gene: 3. In germline, CDR1 is KGHDR, CDR2 SFDVKD. This CDR3 comprises 15 residues. The CDR3 here is CATSDLTGGNSPLHF. CDR3 DNA: TGTGCCACCAGTGACTTGACAGGGGGCAATTCACCCCTCCACTTT.

This clone was detected a few times. This chain uses TRBV9 with TRBJ1-6; 7 nucleotides agree with TRBD1. With V trimmed by 0 bases and J by 6 bases, 3 bases remained unmatched. Germline V CDR1 and CDR2: SGDLS, YYNGEE. The CDR3 runs to 15 residues. The CDR3 protein is CASSVAGGSNSPLHF. The CDR3 DNA follows: TGTGCCAGCAGCGTAGCAGGGGGGTCTAATTCACCCCTCCACTTT. Filled out from reference TRBV9 and TRBJ1-6, the complete variable domain reads DSGVTQTPKHLITATGQRVTLRCSPRSGDLSVYWYQQSLDQGLQFLIQYYNGEERAKGNILERFSAQQFPDLHSELNLSSLELGDSALYFCASSVAGGSNSPLHFGNGTRLTVT.

The J gene is TRBJ1-1, the V gene TRBV5-1, with D unclear. The CDR3 loop spans 12 amino acids. CDR1 and CDR2 from the germline V gene are SGHRS and YFSETQ. The ends were cut back, 1 base at V and 6 bases at J, with 7 bases in the middle. The DNA of the CDR3 is TGCGCCAGCAGCTTGCACGGGGCTGAAGCTTTCTTT. Encoded protein: CASSLHGAEAFF.

The chain is built from TRBV6-5 and TRBJ2-7; 10 bases fit TRBD1. This CDR3 has 15 residues. The junction had 7 bases not matched to a gene; V was cut back by 2 bases and J by 6 bases. Germline V CDR1 and CDR2: MNHEY, SVGAGI. CDR3 DNA sequence: TGTGCCAGCAGTTACGGGGGGACAGGGGCTGGCGAGCAGTACTTC. Its protein product is CASSYGGTGAGEQYF.

This chain joins TRBV18 and TRBJ1-5; possible D gene TRBD1, 6 bases. Trimming removed 5 bases at V and 0 bases at J, with 11 bases between. The CDR3 length is 15 residues. The V gene's germline CDR1 is KGHSH and CDR2 LQKENI. The CDR3, as DNA: TGTGCCAGCTCAACCTCAGGGGATAGCAATCAGCCCCAGCATTTT. This codes for CASSTSGDSNQPQHF.

The V gene is TRBV6-5, the J gene TRBJ1-1, with no clear D. Germline CDR1 MNHEY, CDR2 SVGAGI. The germline V and J ends were trimmed by 4 bases and 5 bases, with 11 bases remaining between them. The CDR3 is 13 residues long. The CDR3 is CASSSSGWTEAFF. The CDR3 DNA sequence: TGTGCCAGCAGTTCCTCAGGTTGGACTGAAGCTTTCTTT.

The J gene is TRBJ2-7, the V gene TRBV11-2; possible D gene TRBD1, 7 bases. Germline V gives CDR1 SGHAT, CDR2 FQNNGV. V lost 1 base to trimming and J lost 4 bases, with 17 bases between them. The CDR3 sequence is 16 residues long. CDR3 DNA sequence: TGTGCCAGCAGCTTAGGGGGCAGGGGGGCCTCTTACGAGCAGTACTTC. Protein: CASSLGGRGASYEQYF.

J is TRBJ1-1 and V is TRBV5-6; D is perhaps TRBD1 (5 bases). V shed 3 bases and J shed 6 bases, with 15 bases lying between them. Per the germline V gene, CDR1 is SGHDT and CDR2 is YYEEEE. The length of the CDR3 is 14 residues. CDR3 in amino acids: CASSSRRGVPEAFF. Written as DNA, the CDR3 is TGTGCCAGCAGCTCGCGAAGAGGGGTACCTGAAGCTTTCTTT.

The genes are TRBV11-2 and TRBJ1-3, with a tentative D call TRBD1 (6 bases). Per germline, CDR1 SGHAT and CDR2 FQNNGV. CDR3 length equals 19 residues. With 5 bases removed from V and 2 bases from J, the gap between germline ends came to 25 bases. CDR3 loop: CASSPPLWRGRRAGNTIYF. For the CDR3, the DNA is TGTGCCAGCAGCCCGCCACTTTGGCGGGGGCGTAGGGCTGGAAACACCATATATTTT.

This chain connects TRBV7-2 to TRBJ1-4, with a possible D match to TRBD1 (5 bases). CDR1 and CDR2 (germline): SGHTA, FQGNSA. This CDR3 comprises 16 residues. V was trimmed by 5 bases and J by 3 bases, leaving 16 bases between them. The CDR3 reads CASSPLGWGANEKLFF. CDR3 DNA: TGTGCCAGCAGCCCCTTGGGCTGGGGGGCTAATGAAAAACTGTTTTTT.

The rearrangement joins TRBV6-5 to TRBJ2-2; perhaps D is TRBD1 or TRBD2 (5 bases each). Deletions cut 4 bases from V and 1 base from J, with 13 bases between. The germline V gene encodes CDR1 MNHEY and CDR2 SVGAGI. The CDR3 extends over 16 amino acids. The CDR3 region is CASSSGIGVNTGELFF. For the CDR3, the DNA is TGTGCCAGCAGTTCGGGAATAGGGGTGAACACCGGGGAGCTGTTTTTT.

The chain recombines TRBV7-3 with TRBJ2-1, with D perhaps matching TRBD1 or TRBD2 (6 bases each). The CDR3 contains 13 residues. Germline V gives CDR1 SGHTA, CDR2 FQGTGA. Trimming cost V 5 bases and J 8 bases, with 13 bases left between them. The CDR3, as DNA: TGTGCCAGCAGCCGGGGGCCTAACGATGAGCAGTTCTTC. Translated: CASSRGPNDEQFF.

This clone appeared once. CDR3 coding DNA: TGTGCCAGCAGCGACTGGAGCTCCTACAATGAGCAGTTCTTC. As protein: CASSDWSSYNEQFF. This sequence joins TRBV28 and TRBJ2-1; D is uncertain. The CDR3 length is 14 residues. The germline V gene encodes CDR1 MDHEN and CDR2 SYDVKM. Trimming stripped 6 bases from V and 0 bases from J, with 9 bases between. Drawing the rest from reference TRBV28 and TRBJ2-1, the complete variable domain is DVKVTQSSRYLVKRTGEKVFLECVQDMDHENMFWYRQDPGLGLRLIYFSYDVKMKEKGDIPEGYSVSREKKERFSLILESASTNQTSMYLCASSDWSSYNEQFFGPGTRLTVL.

The chain joins TRBV28 to TRBJ1-5; D not resolved. Trimming took off 4 bases at V and 6 bases at J, with 13 bases between the two ends. This CDR3 comprises 14 residues. Germline CDR1 and CDR2: MDHEN and SYDVKM. The CDR3 sequence: CASSSPSGSQPQHF. The DNA for the CDR3 is TGTGCCAGCAGTTCCCCCTCGGGGAGTCAGCCCCAGCATTTT.

This clone was counted a single time. The chain is built from TRBV7-2 and TRBJ2-7; TRBD2 matches 8 bases. Germline values: CDR1 SGHTA, CDR2 FQGNSA. CDR3 length: 15 residues. The V segment lost 3 bases and the J segment 3 bases; nucleotides outside the gene matches: 7. The CDR3 spells CASSFREGVVYEQYF. The CDR3 DNA reads TGTGCCAGCAGCTTCCGGGAGGGGGTCGTCTACGAGCAGTACTTC. Looking up the rest from reference TRBV7-2 and TRBJ2-7 gives the full variable domain: GAGVSQSPSNKVTEKGKDVELRCDPISGHTALYWYRQSLGQGLEFLIYFQGNSAPDKSGLPSDRFSAERTGGSVSTLTIQRTQQEDSAVYLCASSFREGVVYEQYFGPGTRLTVT.